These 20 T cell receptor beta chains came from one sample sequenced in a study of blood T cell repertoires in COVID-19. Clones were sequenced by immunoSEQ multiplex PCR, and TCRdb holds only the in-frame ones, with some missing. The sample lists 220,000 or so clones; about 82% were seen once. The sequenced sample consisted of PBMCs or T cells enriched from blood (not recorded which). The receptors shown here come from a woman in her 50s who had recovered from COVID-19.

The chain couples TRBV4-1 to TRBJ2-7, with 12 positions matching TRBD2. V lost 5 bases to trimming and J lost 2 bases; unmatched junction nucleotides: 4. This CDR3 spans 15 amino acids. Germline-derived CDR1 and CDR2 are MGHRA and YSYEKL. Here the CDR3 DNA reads TGCGCCAGCAGCGTCCGACTAGCGGGGGCCTACGAGCAGTACTTC. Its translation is CASSVRLAGAYEQYF.

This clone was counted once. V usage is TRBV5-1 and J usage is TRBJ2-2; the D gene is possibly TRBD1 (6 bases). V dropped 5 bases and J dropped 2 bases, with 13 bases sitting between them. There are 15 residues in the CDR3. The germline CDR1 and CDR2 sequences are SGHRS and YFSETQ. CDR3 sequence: CASRPAGENTGELFF. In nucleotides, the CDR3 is TGCGCCAGCAGGCCCGCAGGGGAAAACACCGGGGAGCTGTTTTTT.

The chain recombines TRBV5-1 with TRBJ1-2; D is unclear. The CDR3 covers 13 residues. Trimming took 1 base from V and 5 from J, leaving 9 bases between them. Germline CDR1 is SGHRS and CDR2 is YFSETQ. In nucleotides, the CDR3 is TGCGCCAGCAGCTTGCAATCGGAGTATGGCTACACCTTC. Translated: CASSLQSEYGYTF.

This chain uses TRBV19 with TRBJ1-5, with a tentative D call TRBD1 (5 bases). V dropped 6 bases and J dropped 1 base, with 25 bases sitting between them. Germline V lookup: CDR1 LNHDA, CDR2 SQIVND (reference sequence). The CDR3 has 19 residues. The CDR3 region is CASSQRPSGREVSNQPQHF. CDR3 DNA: TGTGCCAGTAGCCAAAGACCCTCGGGCAGGGAAGTAAGCAATCAGCCCCAGCATTTT. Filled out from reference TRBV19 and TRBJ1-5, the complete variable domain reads DGGITQSPKYLFRKEGQNVTLSCEQNLNHDAMYWYRQDPGQGLRLIYYSQIVNDFQKGDIAEGYSVSREKKESFPLTVTSAQKNPTAFYLCASSQRPSGREVSNQPQHFGDGTRLSIL.

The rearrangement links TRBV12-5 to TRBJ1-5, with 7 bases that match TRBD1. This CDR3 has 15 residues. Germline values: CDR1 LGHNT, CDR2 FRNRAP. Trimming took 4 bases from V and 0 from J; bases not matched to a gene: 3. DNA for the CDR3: TGTGCTAGTGGTTGGGGGGACAGTAGCAATCAGCCCCAGCATTTT. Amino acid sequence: CASGWGDSSNQPQHF.

The CDR3 region has the DNA TGTGCCTGGAGTGGGACAGTTGTAACTCAGCCCCAGCATTTT. As protein: CAWSGTVVTQPQHF. The V gene is TRBV30, the J gene TRBJ1-5; TRBD1 might be the D (6 bases). Trimming took off 1 base at V and 6 bases at J, with 13 bases between the two ends. This CDR3 contains 14 residues. Germline CDR1 reads GTSNPN; CDR2 reads SVGIG (reference sequence).

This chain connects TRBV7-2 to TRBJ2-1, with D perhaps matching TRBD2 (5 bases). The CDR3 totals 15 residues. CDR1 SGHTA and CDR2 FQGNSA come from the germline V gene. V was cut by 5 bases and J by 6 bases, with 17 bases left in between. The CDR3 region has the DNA TGTGCCAGCAGCCTCCAGAGGACGCGGGCCAATGAGCAGTTCTTC. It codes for CASSLQRTRANEQFF.

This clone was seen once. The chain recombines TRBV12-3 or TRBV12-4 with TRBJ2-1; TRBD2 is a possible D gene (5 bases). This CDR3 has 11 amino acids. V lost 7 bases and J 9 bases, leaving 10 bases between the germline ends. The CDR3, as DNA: TGTGCCAGCACCAGAAGCGGTGAGCAGTTCTTC. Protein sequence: CASTRSGEQFF.

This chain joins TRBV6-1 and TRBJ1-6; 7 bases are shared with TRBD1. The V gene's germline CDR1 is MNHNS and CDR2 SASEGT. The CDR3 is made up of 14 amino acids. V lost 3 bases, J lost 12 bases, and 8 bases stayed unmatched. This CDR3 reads CASSESGGLVPLHF. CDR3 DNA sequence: TGTGCCAGCAGTGAGTCAGGGGGATTGGTACCCCTCCACTTT.

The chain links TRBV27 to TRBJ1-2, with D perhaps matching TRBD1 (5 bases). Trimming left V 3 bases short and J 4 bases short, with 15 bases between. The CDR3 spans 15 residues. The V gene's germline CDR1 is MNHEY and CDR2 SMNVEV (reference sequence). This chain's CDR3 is CASSFIQGGIYGYTF. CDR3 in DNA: TGTGCCAGCAGTTTTATTCAGGGCGGAATCTATGGCTACACCTTC.

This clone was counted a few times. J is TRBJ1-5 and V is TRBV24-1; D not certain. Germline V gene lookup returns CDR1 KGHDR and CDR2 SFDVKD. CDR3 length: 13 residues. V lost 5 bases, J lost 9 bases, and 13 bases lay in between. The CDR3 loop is CATSGEGPGPQHF. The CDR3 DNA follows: TGTGCCACCAGTGGGGAGGGCCCTGGGCCCCAGCATTTT.

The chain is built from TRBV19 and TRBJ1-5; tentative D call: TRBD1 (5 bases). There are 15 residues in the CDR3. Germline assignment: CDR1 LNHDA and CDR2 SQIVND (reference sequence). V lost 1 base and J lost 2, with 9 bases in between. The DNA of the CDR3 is TGTGCCAGTAGTATAGTCAGGGTTGGCAATCAGCCCCAGCATTTT. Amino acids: CASSIVRVGNQPQHF.

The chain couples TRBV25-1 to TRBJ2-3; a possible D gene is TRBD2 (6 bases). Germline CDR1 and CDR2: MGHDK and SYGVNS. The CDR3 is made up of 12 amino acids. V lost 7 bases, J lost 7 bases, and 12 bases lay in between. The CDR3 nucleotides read TGTGCCAGCACGGGAGTGACGTATACGCAGTATTTT. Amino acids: CASTGVTYTQYF.

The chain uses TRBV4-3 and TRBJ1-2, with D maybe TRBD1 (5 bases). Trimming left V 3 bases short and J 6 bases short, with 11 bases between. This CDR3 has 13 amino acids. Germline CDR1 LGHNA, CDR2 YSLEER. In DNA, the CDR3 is TGCGCCAGCAGCCAGCAAGGGGTGGATGGCTACACCTTC. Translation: CASSQQGVDGYTF.

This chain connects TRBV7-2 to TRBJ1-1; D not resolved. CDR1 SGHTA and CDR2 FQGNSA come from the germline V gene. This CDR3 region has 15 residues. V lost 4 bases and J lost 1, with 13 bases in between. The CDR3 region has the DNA TGTGCCAGCAGCTACGGGGATGTCAGGAACACTGAAGCTTTCTTT. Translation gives CASSYGDVRNTEAFF.

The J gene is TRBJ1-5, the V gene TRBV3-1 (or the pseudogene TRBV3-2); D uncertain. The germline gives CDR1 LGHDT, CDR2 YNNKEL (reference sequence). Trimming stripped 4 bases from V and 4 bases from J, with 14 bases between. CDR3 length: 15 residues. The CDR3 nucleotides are TGTGCCAGCAGCCCTTACTCGTCGGGGAATCAGCCCCAGCATTTT. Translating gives CASSPYSSGNQPQHF.

Here the CDR3 DNA reads TGTGCCAGCAGTTTAGGGGGGGGCCGGCAGCCCCAGCATTTT. Protein: CASSLGGGRQPQHF. The genes are TRBV28 and TRBJ1-5; D is perhaps TRBD1 (6 bases). Germline V gives CDR1 MDHEN, CDR2 SYDVKM. Trimming cost V 2 bases and J 7 bases, with 12 bases left between them. The CDR3 contains 14 residues.

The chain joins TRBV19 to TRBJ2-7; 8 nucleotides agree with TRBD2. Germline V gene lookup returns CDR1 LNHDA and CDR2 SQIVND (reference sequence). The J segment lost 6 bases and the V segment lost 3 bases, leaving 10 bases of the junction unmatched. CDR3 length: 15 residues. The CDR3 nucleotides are TGTGCCAGTAGTATGAAGTCTAGCGGGCTTCGCGAGCAGTACTTC. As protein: CASSMKSSGLREQYF.

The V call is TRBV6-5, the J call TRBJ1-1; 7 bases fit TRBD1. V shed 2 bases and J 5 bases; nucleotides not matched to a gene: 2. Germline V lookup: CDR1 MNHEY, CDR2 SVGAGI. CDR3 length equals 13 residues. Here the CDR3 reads CASSYPTGTEAFF. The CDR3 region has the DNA TGTGCCAGCAGTTACCCGACAGGGACTGAAGCTTTCTTT.

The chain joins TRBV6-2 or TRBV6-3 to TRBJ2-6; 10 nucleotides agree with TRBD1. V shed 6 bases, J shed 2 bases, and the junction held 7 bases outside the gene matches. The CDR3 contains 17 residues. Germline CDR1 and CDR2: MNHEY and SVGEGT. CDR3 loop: CASSRPGTGAGANVLTF. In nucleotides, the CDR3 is TGTGCCAGCAGCCGTCCCGGGACAGGGGCTGGGGCCAACGTCCTGACTTTC.